The 13 T cell receptor beta chains given below trace back to one sample, sequenced in a study of control samples from healthy donors and cancer patients (dated by TCRdb to about 2020). The protocol used for the library was the immunoSEQ multiplex PCR assay. Sourced from immuneACCESS, this table was stored by TCRdb with only in-frame sequences that have V and J called. A share of the clones is absent; for the studies checked, an unresolved V gene accounts for under half, and the remainder has no known explanation. The sample contains 140,000 to 150,000 clones, 93% of them found a single time. In total, the top ten clones hold roughly 5.7% of the sample. The material sequenced was blood. The source of these receptors is a man between 18 and 29 years old in good health.

This clone was picked up one time. The rearrangement joins TRBV6-6 to TRBJ1-2, with 9 bases aligning to TRBD1. Trimming cost V 5 bases and J 5 bases; bases outside gene matches: 6. Germline V gene data show CDR1 as MNHNY and CDR2 as SVGAGI (reference sequence). The CDR3 is 14 amino acids. The CDR3 here is CASSLGTGWYGYTF. DNA of the CDR3: TGTGCCAGCAGTCTAGGGACAGGGTGGTATGGCTACACCTTC.

The rearrangement links TRBV30 to TRBJ1-1; no clear D gene. Germline assignment: CDR1 GTSNPN and CDR2 SVGIG (reference sequence). The V end was cut by 2 bases, the J end by 8 bases, with 18 bases between. The CDR3 contains 14 residues. In nucleotides, the CDR3 is TGTGCCTGGAGTCAATACCCGGGCTCCCAAGAAGCTTTCTTT. Translation: CAWSQYPGSQEAFF. Together with reference TRBV30 and TRBJ1-1, the CDR3 gives the full variable domain: SQTIHQWPATLVQPVGSPLSLECTVEGTSNPNLYWYRQAAGRGLQLLFYSVGIGQISSEVPQNLSASRPQDRQFILSSKKLLLSDSGFYLCAWSQYPGSQEAFFGQGTRLTVV.

V gene TRBV29-1 combines with J gene TRBJ2-7; 9 bases line up with TRBD1. This CDR3 is built from 15 residues. Germline CDR1 is SQVTM and CDR2 is ANQGSEA. Unmatched junction bases numbered 10, after V lost 3 bases and J lost 4 bases. The CDR3 DNA reads TGCAGCGTTGATGGCGGGACAGGGATTGAATACGAGCAGTACTTC. It codes for CSVDGGTGIEYEQYF.

V and J are TRBV19 and TRBJ2-1, with 7 bases identical to TRBD2. Germline V gene sequence: CDR1 LNHDA, CDR2 SQIVND (reference sequence). The V and J ends lost 1 base and 7 bases, in that order; junction bases with no gene match: 4. The CDR3 loop spans 14 amino acids. Here the CDR3 DNA reads TGTGCCAGTAGTATAGGCGGCGGGGGAAATGAGCAGTTCTTC. It yields the protein CASSIGGGGNEQFF.

To note about this clone: The same CDR3 arises from other DNA sequences in this sample as well. The chain has TRBV11-2 and TRBJ1-1, with D perhaps matching TRBD1 (5 bases). This CDR3 region has 15 residues. The V and J ends lost 5 bases and 0 bases respectively, with 13 bases between them. The germline V gene has CDR1 SGHAT and CDR2 FQNNGV. The CDR3 sequence is CASSPITGVNTEAFF. CDR3 DNA: TGTGCCAGCAGCCCAATTACGGGGGTGAACACTGAAGCTTTCTTT.

The rearrangement links TRBV6-6 to TRBJ1-2, with a possible D match to TRBD1 (5 bases). Trimming took 7 bases from V and 3 from J, leaving 21 bases between them. CDR1 MNHNY and CDR2 SVGAGI come from the germline V gene (reference sequence). The CDR3 is 16 amino acids. The DNA of the CDR3 is TGTGCCAGCATCCTATGGGGGGAGCGCGGGGACTATGGCTACACCTTC. Amino acid sequence: CASILWGERGDYGYTF.

The V and J genes are TRBV3-1 (or the pseudogene TRBV3-2) and TRBJ2-1; 9 bases align to TRBD2. The CDR3 totals 16 residues. CDR1 is LGHDT and CDR2 is YNNKEL in the germline V gene (reference sequence). Germline trimming cut 1 base from V and 6 bases from J; bases unmatched to any gene: 7. For the CDR3, the DNA is TGTGCCAGCAGCCAAGTCCAACTAGCGGGTCGCAATGAGCAGTTCTTC. Its protein is CASSQVQLAGRNEQFF.

For this clone: It is unclear where the CDR3 begins or ends on the DNA, so no DNA is shown, and the CDR3 is as TCRdb lists it. The V gene is TRBV6-5, the J gene TRBJ1-1. With termini counted, the CDR3 has 14 amino acids. Germline assignment: CDR1 MNHEY and CDR2 SVGAGI. The chain's CDR3 is CASILGIGYTEAFF.

The chain carries TRBV4-1 and TRBJ2-2; D possibly corresponds to TRBD1 (5 bases). The CDR3 contains 16 residues. CDR1 is MGHRA, CDR2 YSYEKL, per germline. Deletions cut 6 bases from V and 6 bases from J, with 20 bases between. The CDR3 DNA reads TGCGCCAGCAGAAGCAACAAGGCAGGGATAGCCGGGGAGCTGTTTTTT. Residues: CASRSNKAGIAGELFF.

J is TRBJ2-4 and V is TRBV23-1; 12 bases line up with TRBD1. TRBV23-1 falls under the ORF class, with uncertain function. Unmatched junction bases numbered 11, after V lost 6 bases and J lost 2 bases. This CDR3 is 18 amino acids long. The CDR3 spells CASSLTGGDRGPKNIQYF. DNA for the CDR3: TGCGCCAGCAGCCTTACCGGGGGGGACAGGGGGCCCAAAAACATTCAGTACTTC.

This chain joins TRBV5-1 and TRBJ2-7; 7 bases are shared with TRBD1. The CDR3 has 16 amino acids. The germline V gene has CDR1 SGHRS and CDR2 YFSETQ. Unmatched junction bases numbered 8, after V lost 0 bases and J lost 2 bases. The CDR3 sequence is CASSLAGMQGAYEQYF. The CDR3 DNA reads TGCGCCAGCAGCTTGGCGGGAATGCAGGGGGCCTACGAGCAGTACTTC.

V usage is TRBV6-5 and J usage is TRBJ1-2; D unresolved. This CDR3 is built from 13 residues. Trimming removed 6 bases at V and 2 bases at J, with 10 bases between. From germline, CDR1 is MNHEY and CDR2 SVGAGI. The CDR3 coding sequence is TGTGCCAGCAGACAAACAGAGAACTATGGCTACACCTTC. Translation: CASRQTENYGYTF.

This chain connects TRBV4-1 to TRBJ2-7; D is perhaps TRBD1 (7 bases). CDR3 length equals 16 residues. CDR1 is MGHRA, CDR2 YSYEKL, per germline. The germline V and J ends were trimmed by 0 bases and 3 bases, with 15 bases remaining between them. The CDR3 region has the DNA TGCGCCAGCAGCCAAGATCTGTCAGGGGGACTCTACGAGCAGTACTTC. Translating it yields CASSQDLSGGLYEQYF.